This T cell receptor beta chain was captured by sequencing in a study of cytomegalovirus exposure and HLA in healthy donors. A note on this clone: Antigen unknown.

Overall study findings and caveats: Many donors shared some public TCRs, even though most TCR sequences were rare. Later analysis indicated greater clonal expansion among HLA-associated TCR beta chains than among equally common other chains. Association with HLA alleles at 0.05 false discovery rate was found for around 17,000 TCR beta sequences in a later analysis.

This CDR3 has 11 residues. V was pared by 4 bases and J by 3 bases, with 3 bases between. The PCR contained 60 Vbeta and 13 Jbeta primers. Sequenced by immunoSEQ multiplex PCR; TCRdb stores in-frame clones only, minus some. The sample includes some 54,000 clones, approximately 80% of them seen just once. Input material: PBMCs. This chain connects TRBV23-1 to TRBJ2-5, with D hard to call. TRBV23-1 counts as an open reading frame of uncertain function. This clonotype originated in a male donor in good health and CMV-seronegative. The chain's CDR3 is CASSLEETQYF. DNA of the CDR3: TGCGCCAGCAGTCTAGAAGAGACCCAGTACTTC.